Listed below are T cell receptor beta chains from one sample, sequenced in a study of T cell responses to AZD1222 COVID-19 vaccine. The data were produced by immunoSEQ multiplex PCR, yet TCRdb's version contains in-frame clones alone and is incomplete. Seen here are about 140,000 clones, 85% to 90% observed once, and the top ten hold 3% to 4.5%. The starting material was peripheral blood, obtained on day 0 of AZD1222 vaccination. These receptor sequences come from an adult in good health. Each CDR3 is given with its conserved first and last residue. D genes are given only for firm matches. Some rows mark clone size as missing; the rest say once, few, many or name a class of expanded clone.

V gene: TRBV10-3; clone size: once; D gene: TRBD1; J gene: TRBJ1-2; CDR3 DNA: TGTGCCATCAGTGAGTCTGGGGGGACAGGCGGCTACACCTTC; CDR3 protein: CAISESGGTGGYTF
V gene: TRBV30; clone size: NA; D gene: NA; J gene: TRBJ1-1; CDR3 DNA: TGTGCCTGGGAACAGGGACCGCGCACTGAAGCTTTCTTT; CDR3 protein: CAWEQGPRTEAFF
V gene: TRBV5-1; clone size: NA; D gene: NA; J gene: TRBJ1-1; CDR3 DNA: TGCGCCAGCACCCAAGCAGGAGGGTACACTGAAGCTTTCTTT; CDR3 protein: CASTQAGGYTEAFF
V gene: TRBV5-1; clone size: NA; D gene: TRBD1; J gene: TRBJ2-7; CDR3 DNA: TGCGCCAGCCAGCCGGGACAGACATACGAGCAGTACTTC; CDR3 protein: CASQPGQTYEQYF
V gene: TRBV28; clone size: NA; D gene: NA; J gene: TRBJ1-2; CDR3 DNA: TGTGCCAGCAGTTTGGCAGGCTATGGCTACACCTTC; CDR3 protein: CASSLAGYGYTF
V gene: TRBV29-1; clone size: NA; D gene: NA; J gene: TRBJ1-1; CDR3 DNA: TGCAGCGTTGAAAACAGGTTTGGGGTGGGTACTGAAGCTTTCTTT; CDR3 protein: CSVENRFGVGTEAFF
V gene: TRBV3-1/TRBV3-2; clone size: NA; D gene: NA; J gene: TRBJ1-5; CDR3 DNA: TGTGCCAGCAGCCTCTCCGTACAGGGTATCAGCCCCCAGCATTTT; CDR3 protein: CASSLSVQGISPQHF
V gene: TRBV29-1; clone size: once; D gene: NA; J gene: TRBJ2-4; CDR3 DNA: TGCAGCGCCGGTGGCACCAGTAACATTCAGTACTTC; CDR3 protein: CSAGGTSNIQYF
V gene: TRBV7-2; clone size: NA; D gene: NA; J gene: TRBJ2-7; CDR3 DNA: TGTGCCAGCAGCCCTTCCTTAGCGGAGCAGTACTTC; CDR3 protein: CASSPSLAEQYF
V gene: TRBV6-1; clone size: NA; D gene: NA; J gene: TRBJ1-2; CDR3 DNA: TGTGCCAGCAGTGAACTCCTTTACTATGGCTACACCTTC; CDR3 protein: CASSELLYYGYTF
V gene: TRBV7-2; clone size: NA; D gene: TRBD2; J gene: TRBJ2-5; CDR3 DNA: TGTGCCAGCAGCTATCCCTTGGGCGGGAGAGAGACCCAGTACTTC; CDR3 protein: CASSYPLGGRETQYF
V gene: TRBV10-3; clone size: NA; D gene: NA; J gene: TRBJ2-2; CDR3 DNA: TGTGCCATCAGTGAGTACGGTGACACCGGGGAGCTGTTTTTT; CDR3 protein: CAISEYGDTGELFF
V gene: TRBV4-2; clone size: NA; D gene: NA; J gene: TRBJ1-1; CDR3 DNA: TGTGCCAGCAGCCAGAAAGGAACCCTGAACACTGAAGCTTTCTTT; CDR3 protein: CASSQKGTLNTEAFF
V gene: TRBV9; clone size: NA; D gene: NA; J gene: TRBJ2-5; CDR3 DNA: TGTGCCAGCAGCGTAGCACCACTCCAAGAGACCCAGTACTTC; CDR3 protein: CASSVAPLQETQYF
V gene: TRBV18; clone size: NA; D gene: TRBD1; J gene: TRBJ1-1; CDR3 DNA: TGTGCCAGCTCCCAAAGCCCAGGGGGCAACACTGAAGCTTTCTTT; CDR3 protein: CASSQSPGGNTEAFF
V gene: TRBV4-3; clone size: NA; D gene: TRBD1; J gene: TRBJ1-4; CDR3 DNA: TGCGCCAGCAGCCAGACCGACAGGGGAACAAAACTGTTTTTT; CDR3 protein: CASSQTDRGTKLFF
V gene: TRBV6-2/TRBV6-3; clone size: NA; D gene: NA; J gene: TRBJ2-1; CDR3 DNA: TGTGCCAGCAGTTACGGTTTCTCCTACAATGAGCAGTTCTTC; CDR3 protein: CASSYGFSYNEQFF
V gene: TRBV19; clone size: NA; D gene: TRBD2; J gene: TRBJ2-1; CDR3 DNA: TGTGCCAGTAAGACGGGAGGGCCAAATGAGCAGTTCTTC; CDR3 protein: CASKTGGPNEQFF
V gene: TRBV5-6; clone size: NA; D gene: NA; J gene: TRBJ2-2; CDR3 DNA: TGTGCCAGCAGCTTAGGCCTAGTTCCCACCGGGGAGCTGTTTTTT; CDR3 protein: CASSLGLVPTGELFF
V gene: TRBV2; clone size: NA; D gene: NA; J gene: TRBJ1-4; CDR3 DNA: TGTGCCAGCAGCGCCTCGGGACCGACGACTAATGAAAAACTGTTTTTT; CDR3 protein: CASSASGPTTNEKLFF
V gene: TRBV5-1; clone size: NA; D gene: NA; J gene: TRBJ1-3; CDR3 DNA: TGCGCCAGCACCTTTGACGGTGCCTCTGGAAACACCATATATTTT; CDR3 protein: CASTFDGASGNTIYF
V gene: TRBV28; clone size: NA; D gene: NA; J gene: TRBJ1-3; CDR3 DNA: TGTGCCAGCAGTTCGGCAAACACCATATATTTT; CDR3 protein: CASSSANTIYF
V gene: TRBV27; clone size: NA; D gene: TRBD2; J gene: TRBJ2-1; CDR3 DNA: TGTGCCAGCAGTACCTCAACTAGCGGATCCTACAATGAGCAGTTCTTC; CDR3 protein: CASSTSTSGSYNEQFF
V gene: TRBV18; clone size: NA; D gene: TRBD1; J gene: TRBJ1-4; CDR3 DNA: TGTGCCAGCTCACCAGATGACAGGGGCGGGTTTGAAAAACTGTTTTTT; CDR3 protein: CASSPDDRGGFEKLFF
V gene: TRBV6-2/TRBV6-3; clone size: few; D gene: NA; J gene: TRBJ1-2; CDR3 DNA: TGTGCCAGCAGTTACACGGACACCCTATATGGCTACACCTTC; CDR3 protein: CASSYTDTLYGYTF
V gene: TRBV2; clone size: NA; D gene: NA; J gene: TRBJ1-4; CDR3 DNA: TGTGCCAGCAGTGGGGCAGGGACGGCTACTAATGAAAAACTGTTTTTT; CDR3 protein: CASSGAGTATNEKLFF